The 28 T cell receptor beta chains below come from one sample, sequenced in a study of blood T cell repertoires in COVID-19. Repertoires were generated with immunoSEQ multiplex PCR, while TCRdb's copy carries only in-frame clones and drops some. The repertoire holds 250,000 to 350,000 clones, with approximately 84% as singletons. The source material was peripheral blood. These receptors were collected from a human donor with COVID-19, enrolled during active disease. The donor label of this sample is uncertain.

The genes are TRBV30 and TRBJ1-1; D is possibly TRBD1 (6 bases). The CDR3 has 16 residues. The V end was cut by 0 bases, the J end by 4 bases, with 18 bases between. Germline V gene lookup returns CDR1 GTSNPN and CDR2 SVGIG (reference sequence). This CDR3 reads CAWSVPNRAFSTEAFF. The CDR3 region has the DNA TGTGCCTGGAGTGTACCAAACAGGGCGTTTTCCACTGAAGCTTTCTTT. Based on the CDR3 plus reference TRBV30 and TRBJ1-1, the full variable domain is SQTIHQWPATLVQPVGSPLSLECTVEGTSNPNLYWYRQAAGRGLQLLFYSVGIGQISSEVPQNLSASRPQDRQFILSSKKLLLSDSGFYLCAWSVPNRAFSTEAFFGQGTRLTVV.

The J gene is TRBJ2-1, the V gene TRBV9, with 8 bases that match TRBD2. Per germline, CDR1 SGDLS and CDR2 YYNGEE. Losses at the gene ends were 6 bases for V and 10 bases for J; bases not matched to a gene: 12. The CDR3 contains 14 residues. CDR3 DNA sequence: TGTGCCAGCAATCGGGGGGGATTACCGGGCGAGCAGTTCTTC. Translated, it gives CASNRGGLPGEQFF.

The chain links TRBV9 to TRBJ2-7; D is unresolved. The germline V gene has CDR1 SGDLS and CDR2 YYNGEE. The CDR3 consists of 15 residues. The V gene lost 0 bases and the J gene lost 4 bases, with 14 bases spanning the gap. CDR3 region: CASSVDENANYEQYF. The CDR3 region has the DNA TGTGCCAGCAGCGTAGATGAGAACGCAAATTACGAGCAGTACTTC.

The V and J genes are TRBV2 and TRBJ2-5, with 10 bases matching TRBD2. Germline CDR1 SNHLY, CDR2 FYNNEI. This CDR3 region has 16 residues. Unmatched junction bases numbered 11, after V lost 6 bases and J lost 4 bases. For the CDR3, the DNA is TGTGCCAGCAGCCCAGAGGCTAGCGGGAGACTAGAGACCCAGTACTTC. Translated: CASSPEASGRLETQYF.

This chain links TRBV9 with TRBJ2-1; no clear D gene. The CDR3 covers 14 residues. The V and J ends lost 0 bases and 7 bases respectively, with 11 bases between them. The germline V gene has CDR1 SGDLS and CDR2 YYNGEE. CDR3 protein: CASSVGPESNEQFF. DNA of the CDR3: TGTGCCAGCAGCGTAGGGCCGGAGAGTAATGAGCAGTTCTTC.

This clone was seen only a few times. The rearrangement links TRBV7-2 to TRBJ1-1; D call uncertain. The CDR3 is made up of 14 amino acids. Trimming left V 5 bases short and J 4 bases short, with 14 bases between. Germline CDR1 SGHTA, CDR2 FQGNSA. The CDR3 loop is CASSTAGGSTEAFF. The CDR3 region has the DNA TGTGCCAGCAGCACAGCGGGAGGGTCCACTGAAGCTTTCTTT.

The CDR3 here is CASALLAGAHSYEQYF. The DNA of the CDR3 is TGTGCCAGCGCCCTTCTAGCGGGAGCCCACTCCTACGAGCAGTACTTC. This chain links TRBV11-2 with TRBJ2-7; TRBD2 matches 10 bases. The ends lost 8 bases at V and 0 bases at J; junction bases unmatched: 10. The CDR3 extends over 16 amino acids. Per the germline V gene, CDR1 is SGHAT and CDR2 is FQNNGV.

This chain links TRBV24-1 with TRBJ1-6, with D hard to call. Trimming left V 9 bases short and J 1 base short, with 9 bases between. The V gene's germline CDR1 is KGHDR and CDR2 SFDVKD. The CDR3 is 14 amino acids. The CDR3 nucleotides read TGTGCCACCCAAGACACGTCCTATAATTCACCCCTCCACTTT. Protein: CATQDTSYNSPLHF.

The V call is TRBV5-5, the J call TRBJ2-7; 7 positions agree with TRBD2. CDR1 is SGHKS, CDR2 YYEKEE, per germline (reference sequence). The CDR3 length is 15 residues. Trimming removed 3 bases from V and 3 bases from J; junction bases left unmatched: 9. The CDR3 nucleotides read TGTGCCAGCAGCTACGCACTAGCGTCCCACTACGAGCAGTACTTC. Its protein is CASSYALASHYEQYF.

The DNA of the CDR3 is TGTGCCAGCAGACGACTAGCGGGAGACACCGGGGAGCTGTTTTTT. It specifies CASRRLAGDTGELFF. The rearrangement joins TRBV11-2 to TRBJ2-2; 12 bases are a match to TRBD2. This CDR3 comprises 15 residues. Germline CDR1 is SGHAT and CDR2 is FQNNGV. With V trimmed by 6 bases and J by 3 bases, 2 bases remained unmatched. Full variable domain (remainder filled in from reference TRBV11-2 and TRBJ2-2): EAGVAQSPRYKIIEKRQSVAFWCNPISGHATLYWYQQILGQGPKLLIQFQNNGVVDDSQLPKDRFSAERLKGVDSTLKIQPAKLEDSAVYLCASRRLAGDTGELFFGEGSRLTVL.

This clone was seen once. V is TRBV27 and J is TRBJ1-5; tentatively, D is TRBD1 (6 bases). Between the trimmed V and J ends, which lost 6 bases and 0 bases, there was a span of 21 bases. CDR1 is MNHEY and CDR2 is SMNVEV in the germline V gene (reference sequence). This CDR3 region has 18 residues. In DNA, the CDR3 is TGTGCCAGCAGCCGGACGGGGGGCACACATAATAGCAATCAGCCCCAGCATTTT. This encodes CASSRTGGTHNSNQPQHF.

In the case of this clone: The junction does not match germline at one end; this may be a read error. The chain couples TRBV28 to TRBJ1-4, with 7 bases fitting TRBD1. The CDR3 extends over 16 amino acids. Germline lookup yields CDR1 MDHEN and CDR2 SYDVKM. This CDR3 reads CASREPQAGGNAKLFF. DNA for the CDR3: TGTGCCAGCAGGGAGCCTCAGGCAGGGGGGAATGCAAAACTGTTTTTT.

The CDR3 coding sequence is TGTGCCCACGGGGGGGGCTTCTACAATGAGCAGTTCTTC. It is translated as CAHGGGFYNEQFF. The V call is TRBV30, the J call TRBJ2-1; TRBD2 aligns across 8 bases. V lost 8 bases, J lost 3 bases, and 6 bases stayed unmatched. CDR3 length equals 13 residues. Germline V CDR1 and CDR2: GTSNPN, SVGIG (reference sequence).

This sequence joins TRBV7-9 and TRBJ2-2; 10 bases map to TRBD2. CDR1 is SEHNR, CDR2 FQNEAQ, per germline (reference sequence). Trimming took 5 bases from V and 4 from J; bases not matched to a gene: 10. This CDR3 is built from 17 residues. The CDR3 protein is CASSQVLAGAFTGELFF. DNA of the CDR3: TGTGCCAGCAGCCAAGTGCTAGCGGGAGCTTTCACCGGGGAGCTGTTTTTT.

The J gene is TRBJ2-2, the V gene TRBV2, with 12 bases lining up with TRBD1. This CDR3 comprises 16 residues. The germline CDR1 and CDR2 sequences are SNHLY and FYNNEI. J was trimmed by 4 bases and V by 5 bases; bases with no gene match: 5. CDR3 residues: CASSTGQGASTGELFF. DNA of the CDR3: TGTGCCAGCAGTACGGGACAGGGGGCAAGCACCGGGGAGCTGTTTTTT.

This clone appeared a few times. CDR3 amino acids: CASSQGAPYNSPLHF. The CDR3 DNA is TGTGCCAGCAGTCAGGGGGCCCCCTATAATTCACCCCTCCACTTT. V gene TRBV6-4 combines with J gene TRBJ1-6; 8 positions agree with TRBD1. The CDR3 is 15 residues long. With V trimmed by 5 bases and J by 2 bases, 2 bases remained unmatched. CDR1 and CDR2 (germline): MRHNA, SNTAGT.

This chain's CDR3 is CASSPWRSSTDTQYF. The CDR3 DNA reads as TGTGCCAGCAGTCCTTGGCGGAGCTCCACAGATACGCAGTATTTT. The chain links TRBV11-2 to TRBJ2-3; unclear D gene. In germline, CDR1 is SGHAT, CDR2 FQNNGV. The V end was cut by 6 bases, the J end by 2 bases, with 15 bases between. This CDR3 contains 15 residues.

The gene calls are TRBV5-1 and TRBJ2-1; D perhaps matches TRBD1 (5 bases). The CDR3 is 12 amino acids. Deletions cut 6 bases from V and 8 bases from J, with 12 bases between. Germline CDR1 reads SGHRS; CDR2 reads YFSETQ. Here the CDR3 reads CASTSGIDEQFF. Here the CDR3 DNA reads TGCGCCAGCACCTCAGGGATTGATGAGCAGTTCTTC. Complete variable domain (other parts from reference TRBV5-1 and TRBJ2-1): KAGVTQTPRYLIKTRGQQVTLSCSPISGHRSVSWYQQTPGQGLQFLFEYFSETQRNKGNFPGRFSGRQFSNSRSEMNVSTLELGDSALYLCASTSGIDEQFFGPGTRLTVL.

The chain recombines TRBV6-2 or TRBV6-3 with TRBJ2-5, with D tentatively TRBD1 (5 bases). The V end was cut by 0 bases, the J end by 7 bases, with 9 bases between. The CDR3 spans 13 residues. Looked up from germline, CDR1 is MNHEY and CDR2 is SVGEGT. This CDR3 reads CASSYSGHRTQYF. The CDR3 coding sequence is TGTGCCAGCAGTTACTCGGGGCATAGGACCCAGTACTTC.

The V and J genes are TRBV11-2 and TRBJ1-1, with TRBD1 as a possible D gene (5 bases). Per germline, CDR1 SGHAT and CDR2 FQNNGV. V was cut by 1 base and J by 2 bases, with 8 bases left in between. The CDR3 totals 14 residues. CDR3 sequence: CASSLGQPNTEAFF. CDR3 sequence (DNA): TGTGCCAGCAGCTTAGGACAGCCTAACACTGAAGCTTTCTTT.

The V call is TRBV24-1, the J call TRBJ2-1, with D perhaps matching TRBD1 (6 bases). Germline V gene sequence: CDR1 KGHDR, CDR2 SFDVKD. The CDR3 runs 13 residues. V lost 9 bases, J lost 9 bases, and 17 bases lay in between. CDR3: CATRRTDGLEQFF. CDR3 in DNA: TGTGCCACCCGTAGGACAGATGGTCTTGAGCAGTTCTTC.

This clone was observed once. The gene calls are TRBV5-1 and TRBJ2-7, with TRBD2 as a possible D gene (6 bases). V lost 8 bases to trimming and J lost 0 bases, with 15 bases between them. Germline V gene data show CDR1 as SGHRS and CDR2 as YFSETQ. The CDR3 spans 14 residues. As DNA, the CDR3 is TGCGCCAGTAGCCAAACGGGGGACTCCTACGAGCAGTACTTC. This codes for CASSQTGDSYEQYF.

This chain links TRBV28 with TRBJ2-5, with D possibly matching TRBD1 (6 bases). V was clipped by 6 bases and J by 6 bases, with 23 bases between them. Germline-derived CDR1 and CDR2 are MDHEN and SYDVKM. CDR3 length: 16 residues. In DNA, the CDR3 is TGTGCCAGCAGCCCATGGGGGCAGGGTTCGTGGAAGACCCAGTACTTC. Amino acids: CASSPWGQGSWKTQYF.

This chain links TRBV4-3 with TRBJ1-5; D remains unclear. The CDR3 runs to 13 residues. In germline, CDR1 is LGHNA, CDR2 YSLEER. V was clipped by 6 bases and J by 0 bases, with 6 bases between them. The CDR3 reads CASSPNSNQPQHF. In DNA form, the CDR3 reads TGCGCCAGCAGTCCAAATAGCAATCAGCCCCAGCATTTT.

The chain carries TRBV2 and TRBJ2-1; 7 nucleotides align to TRBD2. CDR3 length: 15 residues. V dropped 2 bases and J dropped 3; count of bases not matched to a gene: 4. Per the germline V gene, CDR1 is SNHLY and CDR2 is FYNNEI. The CDR3 loop is CASSETGGIYNEQFF. The CDR3 DNA is TGTGCCAGCAGTGAAACGGGAGGAATCTACAATGAGCAGTTCTTC.

V and J are TRBV6-4 and TRBJ2-1; no firm D call. Trimming cost V 4 bases and J 9 bases, with 13 bases left between them. Germline V gene data show CDR1 as MRHNA and CDR2 as SNTAGT. The CDR3 consists of 13 residues. The CDR3 protein is CASSAISLGEQFF. For the CDR3, the DNA is TGTGCCAGCAGTGCCATCTCCCTCGGTGAGCAGTTCTTC.

The chain carries TRBV7-9 and TRBJ1-6, with TRBD1 identical over 7 bases. This CDR3 has 16 residues. Germline V gene lookup returns CDR1 SEHNR and CDR2 FQNEAQ (reference sequence). Trimming at V came to 5 bases and at J to 10 bases, leaving 14 bases not matched to a gene. DNA for the CDR3: TGTGCCAGCAGCGCCCACAGGGGCCGCATAAAGTCACCCCTCCACTTT. It specifies CASSAHRGRIKSPLHF. Variable domain in full (rest from reference TRBV7-9 and TRBJ1-6): DTGVSQNPRHKITKRGQNVTFRCDPISEHNRLYWYRQTLGQGPEFLTYFQNEAQLEKSRLLSDRFSAERPKGSFSTLEIQRTEQGDSAMYLCASSAHRGRIKSPLHFGNGTRLTVT.

CDR3 in amino acids: CAIKIAGGSYNEQFF. CDR3 nucleotides: TGTGCCATCAAGATAGCGGGAGGGTCCTACAATGAGCAGTTCTTC. J is TRBJ2-1 and V is TRBV10-3; 11 bases line up with TRBD2. The trim removed 7 bases at V and 1 base at J, leaving 3 bases unmatched. CDR1 and CDR2 from the germline V gene are ENHRY and SYGVKD. This CDR3 region has 15 residues.